These 15 T cell receptor beta chains were sequenced from one sample in a study of T-cell reconstitution after alpha-beta-depleted transplantation in children. For TCRbeta, the library was prepared with unique molecular identifiers. TCRdb independently ran MiXCR on the PCR reads; one entry per CDR3 protein. Here the sample spans under 450,000 distinct CDR3 sequences, roughly 13% being singletons. The sequences come from PBMCs, collected from the stem cell graft. These receptor sequences come from a human donor who donated a stem cell graft to a child with Fanconi anemia.

This clonotype was seen ten or more times. This rearrangement joins TRBV6-2 or TRBV6-3 to TRBJ2-1, with a tentative D call TRBD2 (6 bases). CDR1 is MNHEY, CDR2 SVGEGT, per germline. With 7 bases removed from V and 0 bases from J, the gap between germline ends came to 13 bases. This CDR3 has 15 amino acids. The CDR3: CASKIAVGSYNEQFF. CDR3 coding DNA: TGTGCCAGCAAAATAGCGGTGGGCTCCTACAATGAGCAGTTCTTC.

The chain is built from TRBV7-9 and TRBJ2-1, with TRBD1 matching over 7 bases. Germline CDR1 is SEHNR and CDR2 is FQNEAQ (reference sequence). This CDR3 region has 14 residues. V shed 5 bases and J 9 bases; nucleotides not matched to a gene: 10. The CDR3 DNA sequence: TGTGCCAGCAGCCCTGAGGGGGCTTTTGGTGAGCAGTTCTTC. Amino acid sequence: CASSPEGAFGEQFF.

At least ten counts were recorded for this clonotype. The chain has TRBV24-1 and TRBJ2-2; weak D call: TRBD1 (5 bases). Looked up from germline, CDR1 is KGHDR and CDR2 is SFDVKD. This CDR3 has 14 amino acids. V was shortened by 3 bases and J by 6 bases, with 10 bases between the two germline ends. The CDR3 reads CATSDARDSGELFF. The CDR3 nucleotides are TGTGCCACCAGTGATGCCAGGGATTCCGGGGAGCTGTTTTTT.

This chain joins TRBV2 and TRBJ2-3; D remains unclear. This CDR3 comprises 12 residues. Germline lookup yields CDR1 SNHLY and CDR2 FYNNEI. Trimming shortened V by 2 bases and J by 4 bases, and 4 bases separated the two germline ends. This chain's CDR3 is CASSERADTQYF. For the CDR3, the DNA is TGTGCCAGCAGTGAAAGGGCAGATACGCAGTATTTT.

The chain is built from TRBV29-1 and TRBJ1-2, with D uncertain. Germline V lookup: CDR1 SQVTM, CDR2 ANQGSEA. The length of the CDR3 is 13 residues. V shed 5 bases and J shed 5 bases, with 15 bases lying between them. CDR3 loop: CSVRESPRYGYTF. CDR3 in DNA: TGCAGCGTTCGAGAGAGCCCTCGATATGGCTACACCTTC.

The gene calls are TRBV20-1 and TRBJ2-4; 7 positions agree with TRBD1. This CDR3 has 15 residues. CDR1 and CDR2 (germline): DFQATT, SNEGSKA (reference sequence). The V segment lost 0 bases and the J segment 7 bases; nucleotides outside the gene matches: 9. CDR3 nucleotides: TGCAGTGCTAGAGATGGGCGACAGGGAAGGAACATTCAGTACTTC. Translating gives CSARDGRQGRNIQYF.

The chain carries TRBV7-2 and TRBJ2-2, with 7 positions matching TRBD1. The V and J ends lost 0 bases and 6 bases, in that order; junction bases with no gene match: 7. Germline lookup yields CDR1 SGHTA and CDR2 FQGNSA. This CDR3 spans 16 amino acids. CDR3 loop: CASSLAIDRAAGELFF. The CDR3 DNA reads as TGTGCCAGCAGCTTAGCGATTGACAGGGCGGCCGGGGAGCTGTTTTTT.

The genes are TRBV3-1 and TRBJ2-1; perhaps D is TRBD1 or TRBD2 (6 bases each). Germline CDR1 reads LGHDT; CDR2 reads YNNKEL (reference sequence). V shed 0 bases and J shed 4 bases, with 19 bases lying between them. The CDR3 consists of 18 residues. CDR3 nucleotide sequence: TGTGCCAGCAGCCAAGATCCCCGGTGGGGGGCTTCGTACAATGAGCAGTTCTTC. This sequence encodes CASSQDPRWGASYNEQFF.

This clonotype has at least ten counts. This rearrangement joins TRBV20-1 to TRBJ2-3; 9 bases fit TRBD2. The CDR3 runs to 16 residues. Looked up from germline, CDR1 is DFQATT and CDR2 is SNEGSKA (reference sequence). V shed 1 base and J 7 bases; nucleotides not matched to a gene: 12. This CDR3 reads CSARGQRSGGTYTQYF. The CDR3 DNA reads TGCAGTGCTAGAGGTCAGAGGAGCGGGGGGACCTATACGCAGTATTTT.

A note on this clonotype: Germline is not matched at one junction end, which may reflect a read error. V usage is TRBV20-1 and J usage is TRBJ2-1; no definite D call. The germline CDR1 and CDR2 sequences are DFQATT and SNEGSKA (reference sequence). This CDR3 is built from 14 residues. CDR3 residues: CSARDPRAHNERFF. The CDR3 DNA sequence: TGCAGTGCTAGAGATCCCCGGGCGCACAATGAGCGGTTCTTC.

This clonotype was counted a few times. This chain links TRBV29-1 with TRBJ2-1, with 7 bases lining up with TRBD2. From germline, CDR1 is SQVTM and CDR2 ANQGSEA. J lost 0 bases, V lost 8 bases, and 10 bases had no gene match. This CDR3 region has 15 residues. CDR3 DNA sequence: TGCAGCTTATCACCGGGGGAGGGCTCCTACAATGAGCAGTTCTTC. This translates into CSLSPGEGSYNEQFF.

The chain uses TRBV30 and TRBJ2-1; D remains ambiguous. The CDR3 contains 11 residues. Germline CDR1 reads GTSNPN; CDR2 reads SVGIG (reference sequence). V lost 0 bases, J lost 8 bases, and 5 bases lay in between. As DNA, the CDR3 is TGTGCCTGGAGTGTACTCTATGAGCAGTTCTTC. This codes for CAWSVLYEQFF. Supplemented by reference TRBV30 and TRBJ2-1, the full variable domain reads SQTIHQWPATLVQPVGSPLSLECTVEGTSNPNLYWYRQAAGRGLQLLFYSVGIGQISSEVPQNLSASRPQDRQFILSSKKLLLSDSGFYLCAWSVLYEQFFGPGTRLTVL.

This clonotype has a handful of counts. J is TRBJ1-6 and V is TRBV20-1; TRBD1 is a possible D gene (6 bases). The V gene's germline CDR1 is DFQATT and CDR2 SNEGSKA (reference sequence). This CDR3 comprises 14 residues. Trimming took off 2 bases at V and 10 bases at J, with 15 bases between the two ends. Written as DNA, the CDR3 is TGCAGTGCTAGACTTACAGGGTCCGGGTCACCCCTCCACTTT. This encodes CSARLTGSGSPLHF.

V gene TRBV20-1 combines with J gene TRBJ2-7; no clear D gene. This CDR3 has 12 residues. V lost 3 bases, J lost 3 bases, and 9 bases lay in between. CDR1 is DFQATT, CDR2 SNEGSKA, per germline (reference sequence). The CDR3 DNA reads TGCAGTGCTAGTGAGTTCGGCTACGAGCAGTACTTC. This translates into CSASEFGYEQYF.

The sample holds a few counts of this clonotype. The chain has TRBV5-1 and TRBJ1-1; 7 nucleotides match TRBD1. Looked up from germline, CDR1 is SGHRS and CDR2 is YFSETQ. The CDR3 totals 17 residues. Trimming took 2 bases from V and 2 from J; bases not matched to a gene: 12. The CDR3, as DNA: TGCGCCAGCAGCTTCAATCTACAGGGGAAGCTAAACACTGAAGCTTTCTTT. Translated, it gives CASSFNLQGKLNTEAFF. Filled out from reference TRBV5-1 and TRBJ1-1, the complete variable domain reads KAGVTQTPRYLIKTRGQQVTLSCSPISGHRSVSWYQQTPGQGLQFLFEYFSETQRNKGNFPGRFSGRQFSNSRSEMNVSTLELGDSALYLCASSFNLQGKLNTEAFFGQGTRLTVV.